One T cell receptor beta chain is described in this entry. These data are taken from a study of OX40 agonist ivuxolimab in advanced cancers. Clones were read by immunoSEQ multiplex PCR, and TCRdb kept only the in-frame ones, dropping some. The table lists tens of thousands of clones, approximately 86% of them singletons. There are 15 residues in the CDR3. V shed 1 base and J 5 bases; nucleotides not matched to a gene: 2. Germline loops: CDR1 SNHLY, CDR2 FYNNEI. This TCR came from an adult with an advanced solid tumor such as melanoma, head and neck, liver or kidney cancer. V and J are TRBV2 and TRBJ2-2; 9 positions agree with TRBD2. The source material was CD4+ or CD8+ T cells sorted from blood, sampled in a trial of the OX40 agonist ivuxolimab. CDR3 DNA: TGTGCCAGCAGTGAAGGCCTAGCGGGGACCGGGGAGCTGTTTTTT. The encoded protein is CASSEGLAGTGELFF.